One and the same sample provided the 30 T cell receptor beta chains below, sequenced in a study of T-cell reconstitution after alpha-beta-depleted transplantation in children. Library preparation (for TCRbeta) was performed with unique molecular identifiers. TCRdb redid the calling of the PCR reads with MiXCR, one entry per CDR3 protein. The sample lists 600,000 or so distinct CDR3 sequences; more than 20% were seen once. Sequencing used PBMCs, mostly from graft donor cells, obtained 360 days after TCRalphabeta/CD19-depleted stem cell transplant. These receptors all come from a boy less than two years old who had a stem cell transplant for acute myeloid leukemia, so the T cells may come from the graft donor.

The chain has TRBV11-3 and TRBJ2-1, with 10 positions matching TRBD2. This CDR3 is built from 16 residues. V trimming: 5 bases; J trimming: 8 bases; junction bases outside the gene matches: 12. Looked up from germline, CDR1 is SGHNT and CDR2 is YENEEA. This CDR3 reads CASSTTPSGSSYEQFF. The CDR3 DNA follows: TGTGCCAGCAGCACAACCCCTAGCGGGAGCTCATATGAGCAGTTCTTC.

This clonotype showed up just once. The chain joins TRBV7-2 to TRBJ1-4; perhaps TRBD1 as D (5 bases). Trimming pared 1 base from V and 4 bases from J, leaving 13 bases between. This CDR3 is 16 amino acids long. Germline CDR1 is SGHTA and CDR2 is FQGNSA. CDR3 sequence (DNA): TGTGCCAGCAGCTTAGAACCCAGGGAGCGTAATGAAAAACTGTTTTTT. It yields the protein CASSLEPRERNEKLFF.

The V gene is TRBV28, the J gene TRBJ2-7; TRBD1 matches 8 bases. The CDR3 runs 13 residues. V gave up 6 bases and J gave up 1 base; unmatched junction bases: 2. Per the germline V gene, CDR1 is MDHEN and CDR2 is SYDVKM. DNA for the CDR3: TGTGCCAGCAGAACAGGGGGATCCTACGAGCAGTACTTC. This encodes CASRTGGSYEQYF.

Ten or more counts support this clonotype. The rearrangement uses TRBV20-1 and TRBJ1-2; TRBD1 might be the D (5 bases). Germline CDR1 DFQATT, CDR2 SNEGSKA (reference sequence). The ends were cut back, 4 bases at V and 5 bases at J, with 11 bases in the middle. The CDR3 has 12 amino acids. CDR3 in DNA: TGCAGTGCTAAAGGAGGGGATTATGGCTACACCTTC. Translation gives CSAKGGDYGYTF.

This chain connects TRBV7-2 to TRBJ1-2; tentative D call: TRBD1 (6 bases). The CDR3 length is 13 residues. CDR1 is SGHTA and CDR2 is FQGNSA in the germline V gene. V was shortened by 4 bases and J by 3 bases, with 9 bases between the two germline ends. CDR3 coding DNA: TGTGCCAGCAGCTCGGACAGAGACTATGGCTACACCTTC. It translates to CASSSDRDYGYTF. The whole variable domain, remainder taken from reference TRBV7-2 and TRBJ1-2, is GAGVSQSPSNKVTEKGKDVELRCDPISGHTALYWYRQSLGQGLEFLIYFQGNSAPDKSGLPSDRFSAERTGGSVSTLTIQRTQQEDSAVYLCASSSDRDYGYTFGSGTRLTVV.

The sample holds a few counts of this clonotype. V gene TRBV3-1 combines with J gene TRBJ2-1; D perhaps matches TRBD1 (7 bases). V was shortened by 2 bases and J by 5 bases, with 16 bases between the two germline ends. Germline CDR1 is LGHDT and CDR2 is YNNKEL (reference sequence). The CDR3 has 16 amino acids. The CDR3 sequence is CASSQTGVGGNNEQFF. The CDR3 DNA is TGTGCCAGCAGCCAAACAGGGGTTGGGGGGAACAATGAGCAGTTCTTC.

This clonotype was observed many times. V usage is TRBV29-1 and J usage is TRBJ2-7; a weak D match, TRBD2 (7 bases). Trimming stripped 7 bases from V and 5 bases from J, with 12 bases between. Germline CDR1 reads SQVTM; CDR2 reads ANQGSEA. The CDR3 runs to 11 residues. The CDR3 loop is CSAEGGDEQYF. The CDR3 DNA is TGCAGCGCAGAGGGGGGGGACGAGCAGTACTTC.

In its sample, this clonotype was seen once. This rearrangement joins TRBV7-8 to TRBJ2-3, with D perhaps matching TRBD1 or TRBD2 (5 bases each). This CDR3 region has 15 residues. V lost 1 base and J 11 bases, leaving 19 bases between the germline ends. Per the germline V gene, CDR1 is SGHVS and CDR2 is FQNEAQ. This CDR3 is CASSLGGPGGYGQYF. As DNA, the CDR3 is TGTGCCAGCAGCTTAGGGGGACCCGGAGGATATGGGCAGTATTTT.

The table lists this clonotype with a few counts. The chain couples TRBV7-2 to TRBJ2-3; 10 bases match TRBD2. The V and J ends lost 4 bases and 5 bases, in that order; junction bases with no gene match: 6. The CDR3 is made up of 15 amino acids. Per germline, CDR1 SGHTA and CDR2 FQGNSA. CDR3 nucleotides: TGTGCCAGCAGCTCGACTAGCGGGCTCGGAGATACGCAGTATTTT. Its protein product is CASSSTSGLGDTQYF.

The genes are TRBV6-1 and TRBJ2-7, with unresolved D. CDR3 length equals 13 residues. With 6 bases removed from V and 3 bases from J, the gap between germline ends came to 12 bases. Looked up from germline, CDR1 is MNHNS and CDR2 is SASEGT. CDR3 loop: CASRSLQYYEQYF. For the CDR3, the DNA is TGTGCCAGCAGATCTCTACAGTACTACGAGCAGTACTTC.

The chain uses TRBV12-3 or TRBV12-4 and TRBJ2-6, with a weak D call TRBD2 (5 bases). The CDR3 covers 15 residues. Trimming stripped 6 bases from V and 0 bases from J, with 9 bases between. The CDR3 DNA reads TGTGCCAGCAGCGGGAATTTCTCTGGGGCCAACGTCCTGACTTTC. This codes for CASSGNFSGANVLTF.

This clonotype appeared many times. Here the CDR3 reads CSARRSALDTGELFF. The CDR3 bases are TGCAGTGCTAGGAGGTCAGCTTTAGACACCGGGGAGCTGTTTTTT. The chain carries TRBV20-1 and TRBJ2-2, with no clear D. V was cut by 3 bases and J by 3 bases, with 14 bases left in between. The germline CDR1 and CDR2 sequences are DFQATT and SNEGSKA (reference sequence). The CDR3 is 15 residues long.

This clonotype was recorded at least ten times. The chain carries TRBV12-3 or TRBV12-4 and TRBJ2-5; 7 positions agree with TRBD2. This CDR3 is 14 amino acids long. J lost 4 bases, V lost 0 bases, and 2 bases had no gene match. CDR3 loop: CASSLAGLGETQYF. The CDR3 coding sequence is TGTGCCAGCAGTTTAGCCGGACTAGGAGAGACCCAGTACTTC.

The chain employs TRBV29-1 and TRBJ2-7; 7 positions agree with TRBD1. This CDR3 contains 14 residues. The J segment lost 4 bases and the V segment lost 0 bases, leaving 6 bases of the junction unmatched. The germline gives CDR1 SQVTM, CDR2 ANQGSEA. The CDR3 protein is CSVEDQTGVYEQYF. CDR3 bases: TGCAGCGTTGAAGATCAAACAGGGGTGTACGAGCAGTACTTC.

The V gene is TRBV27, the J gene TRBJ1-1; the D gene is possibly TRBD1 (5 bases). CDR3 length equals 17 residues. CDR1 is MNHEY, CDR2 SMNVEV, per germline (reference sequence). V was pared by 7 bases and J by 0 bases, with 21 bases between. CDR3 residues: CASIISPLGVLNTEAFF. CDR3 in DNA: TGTGCCAGCATCATCTCCCCATTAGGGGTGTTGAACACTGAAGCTTTCTTT.

This clonotype was seen a handful of times. The rearrangement links TRBV29-1 to TRBJ2-6; the match to TRBD1 covers 12 bases. Germline V CDR1 and CDR2: SQVTM, ANQGSEA. CDR3 size: 18 residues. V lost 8 bases and J lost 0; bases outside the gene matches: 11. The DNA for the CDR3 is TGCAGCATTGCGGGACAGGGGGCCCGTGTCTCTGGGGCCAACGTCCTGACTTTC. Residues: CSIAGQGARVSGANVLTF.

This clonotype was detected many times. This chain uses TRBV20-1 with TRBJ2-7, with 7 bases lining up with TRBD1. The V segment lost 3 bases and the J segment 4 bases; nucleotides outside the gene matches: 12. In germline, CDR1 is DFQATT, CDR2 SNEGSKA (reference sequence). The CDR3 consists of 15 residues. CDR3 residues: CSASFTRGNRYEQYF. CDR3 DNA: TGCAGTGCTAGTTTTACCAGGGGGAATCGGTACGAGCAGTACTTC.

This clonotype was recorded many times. The chain links TRBV5-1 to TRBJ2-1; D gene ambiguous. Trimming pared 0 bases from V and 9 bases from J, leaving 10 bases between. The germline CDR1 and CDR2 sequences are SGHRS and YFSETQ. CDR3 length: 13 amino acids. This CDR3 reads CASSLDGLAEQFF. CDR3 nucleotides: TGCGCCAGCAGCTTGGATGGGTTGGCTGAGCAGTTCTTC.

The chain joins TRBV11-1 to TRBJ1-3; D is unclear. CDR3 length: 14 amino acids. V gave up 2 bases and J gave up 7 bases, with 12 bases separating them. In germline, CDR1 is SGHAT, CDR2 FQDESV (reference sequence). This CDR3 is CASSLLPVANTIYF. The CDR3 DNA sequence: TGTGCCAGCAGCTTACTTCCGGTGGCGAACACCATATATTTT.

The rearrangement links TRBV6-2 or TRBV6-3 to TRBJ1-1; 7 bases align to TRBD1. Trimming removed 2 bases from V and 0 bases from J; junction bases left unmatched: 9. Germline lookup yields CDR1 MNHEY and CDR2 SVGEGT. The CDR3 consists of 17 residues. Here the CDR3 reads CASSYRGLGGLNTEAFF. The CDR3 nucleotides are TGTGCCAGCAGTTACAGGGGGCTAGGTGGCTTGAACACTGAAGCTTTCTTT.

The sample holds a few counts of this clonotype. A read error may explain this, as a much larger clone is one base away. This chain joins TRBV20-1 and TRBJ2-1, with 8 bases identical to TRBD1. CDR3 length: 18 residues. Germline V CDR1 and CDR2: DFQATT, SNEGSKA (reference sequence). The CDR3 bases are TGCTGTGCTAGAGATATAGTTAGGACAGGGACCTCCTACAATGAGCAGTTCTTC. Its protein is CCARDIVRTGTSYNEQFF.

This clonotype was recorded a few times. V is TRBV12-3 or TRBV12-4 and J is TRBJ2-3; D remains unclear. Trimming stripped 10 bases from V and 9 bases from J, with 17 bases between. This CDR3 is 12 amino acids long. As DNA, the CDR3 is TGTGCCACGAGGAAGGGTACGCCCACGCAGTATTTT. Amino acids: CATRKGTPTQYF.

This sequence joins TRBV5-1 and TRBJ2-1; no firm D call. The CDR3 is 13 residues long. Per the germline V gene, CDR1 is SGHRS and CDR2 is YFSETQ. The V end was cut by 6 bases, the J end by 0 bases, with 7 bases between. CDR3 protein: CASMVSSYNEQFF. The CDR3 DNA is TGCGCCAGCATGGTGAGCTCCTACAATGAGCAGTTCTTC. The whole variable domain, filled in from reference TRBV5-1 and TRBJ2-1, reads KAGVTQTPRYLIKTRGQQVTLSCSPISGHRSVSWYQQTPGQGLQFLFEYFSETQRNKGNFPGRFSGRQFSNSRSEMNVSTLELGDSALYLCASMVSSYNEQFFGPGTRLTVL.

This clonotype was recorded many times. V usage is TRBV15 and J usage is TRBJ2-7; D unclear. The CDR3 loop spans 17 amino acids. Trimming took off 0 bases at V and 5 bases at J, with 20 bases between the two ends. Germline lookup yields CDR1 LNHNV and CDR2 YYDKDF (reference sequence). This CDR3 is CATSRDRYVGLAHEQYF. Here the CDR3 DNA reads TGTGCCACCAGCAGAGATCGGTACGTGGGTCTCGCACACGAGCAGTACTTC. Full variable domain (outside the CDR3, taken from reference TRBV15 and TRBJ2-7): DAMVIQNPRYQVTQFGKPVTLSCSQTLNHNVMYWYQQKSSQAPKLLFHYYDKDFNNEADTPDNFQSRRPNTSFCFLDIRSPGLGDTAMYLCATSRDRYVGLAHEQYFGPGTRLTVT.

This clonotype was observed a handful of times. The chain employs TRBV28 and TRBJ2-5; TRBD2 aligns across 11 bases. Germline loops: CDR1 MDHEN, CDR2 SYDVKM. V lost 5 bases, J lost 5 bases, and 10 bases stayed unmatched. The CDR3 contains 16 residues. As DNA, the CDR3 is TGTGCCAGCAGTATGGCGGCGACTAGCGGGGCGGAGACCCAGTACTTC. Its protein product is CASSMAATSGAETQYF.

The rearrangement links TRBV12-3 or TRBV12-4 to TRBJ2-1; D could derive from TRBD1 or TRBD2 (5 bases each). V shed 7 bases and J shed 2 bases, with 15 bases lying between them. There are 15 residues in the CDR3. The CDR3 DNA is TGTGCCAGCAACGGACTCGGGACCACCTACAATGAGCAGTTCTTC. Its protein is CASNGLGTTYNEQFF.

The chain couples TRBV4-3 to TRBJ2-3; D not resolved. V lost 1 base, J lost 0 bases, and 8 bases lay in between. Looked up from germline, CDR1 is LGHNA and CDR2 is YSLEER. The CDR3 is made up of 15 amino acids. CDR3: CASSQARASTDTQYF. The CDR3, as DNA: TGCGCCAGCAGCCAAGCAAGGGCTAGCACAGATACGCAGTATTTT.

CDR3 sequence: CASSPEQVRSNQPQHF. The CDR3 DNA is TGTGCCAGCTCACCAGAACAGGTTCGGAGCAATCAGCCCCAGCATTTT. This rearrangement joins TRBV18 to TRBJ1-5; TRBD1 is a possible D gene (5 bases). This CDR3 has 16 residues. The ends were cut back, 2 bases at V and 1 base at J, with 12 bases in the middle. CDR1 KGHSH and CDR2 LQKENI come from the germline V gene.

Remarks on this clonotype: One base away lies a much larger clone, so this may be a sequencing read error. The genes are TRBV20-1 and TRBJ1-5; perhaps TRBD1 as D (6 bases). Germline V lookup: CDR1 DFQATT, CDR2 SNEGSKA (reference sequence). This CDR3 has 14 amino acids. Written as DNA, the CDR3 is TGCTGCGCAGCAATGACAGGCGGACGGCAGCCCCAGCATTTT. Translated: CCAAMTGGRQPQHF.

With respect to this clonotype: Possible read error: a much larger clone is one base away. The genes are TRBV9 and TRBJ2-6; D is possibly TRBD1 (5 bases). Germline loops: CDR1 SGDLS, CDR2 YYNGEE. The CDR3 has 15 amino acids. The CDR3 DNA sequence: TGTGCCAGCAGCGTACCCTACTCTGGGGCCAACATCCTGACTTTC. Protein product: CASSVPYSGANILTF.